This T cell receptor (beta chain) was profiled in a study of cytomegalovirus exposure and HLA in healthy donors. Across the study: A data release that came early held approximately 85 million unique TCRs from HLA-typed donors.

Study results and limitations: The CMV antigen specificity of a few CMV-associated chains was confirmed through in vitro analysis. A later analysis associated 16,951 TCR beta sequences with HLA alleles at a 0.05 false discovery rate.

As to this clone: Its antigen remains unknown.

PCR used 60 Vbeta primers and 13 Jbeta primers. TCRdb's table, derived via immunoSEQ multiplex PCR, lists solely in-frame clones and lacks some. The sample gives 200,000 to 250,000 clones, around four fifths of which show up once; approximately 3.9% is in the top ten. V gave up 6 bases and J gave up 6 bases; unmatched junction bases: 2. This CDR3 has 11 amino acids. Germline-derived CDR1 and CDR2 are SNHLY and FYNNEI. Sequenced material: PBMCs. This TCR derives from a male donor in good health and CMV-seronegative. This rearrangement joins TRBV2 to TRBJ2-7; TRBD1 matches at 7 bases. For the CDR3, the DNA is TGTGCCAGCAGGACAGGGTTCGAGCAGTACTTC. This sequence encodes CASRTGFEQYF.